Below, 26 T cell receptor beta chains from the same sample are listed, as sequenced in a study of T cell clonality in common variable immunodeficiency. Study-wide points: Common variable immunodeficiency TCR beta sequences reportedly had fewer deletions and N-nucleotide insertions.

Sequencing used immunoSEQ multiplex PCR; TCRdb keeps in-frame clones, though not all of them. Listed here are 25,000 to 30,000 clones without any singletons, the top ten holding under 4.5%. The antigens these receptors bind are not known. Material: peripheral blood mononuclear cells. The source of these receptors is a human donor with common variable immunodeficiency.

For this clone: The observed sequence ends 3 residues before the CDR3 terminus, with the missing tail filled in from the germline J gene. The rearrangement links TRBV7-9 to TRBJ1-5; 9 nucleotides match TRBD1. The CDR3 loop spans 15 amino acids. After removal of 5 bases from V and 9 bases from J, the junction contained 11 bases not matched to a gene. The germline CDR1 and CDR2 sequences are SEHNR and FQNEAQ (reference sequence). The sequenced CDR3 bases are TGTGCCAGCAGCCCTATGGGCGGACAGGGGAGGCCC. Translation: CASSPMGGQGRP. The whole CDR3 protein reads CASSPMGGQGRPQHF. Together with reference TRBV7-9 and TRBJ1-5, the CDR3 gives the full variable domain: DTGVSQNPRHKITKRGQNVTFRCDPISEHNRLYWYRQTLGQGPEFLTYFQNEAQLEKSRLLSDRFSAERPKGSFSTLEIQRTEQGDSAMYLCASSPMGGQGRPQHFGDGTRLSIL.

This clone was seen only a few times. The CDR3 end falls 3 residues outside the read, so it is completed with the germline J gene. This sequence joins TRBV7-9 and TRBJ2-5, with a possible D match to TRBD1 (6 bases). V was pared by 6 bases and J by 3 bases, with 17 bases between. This CDR3 contains 15 residues. Germline CDR1 SEHNR, CDR2 FQNEAQ (reference sequence). CDR3 residues: CASSWAQGYKETQYF. Incomplete CDR3 DNA: TGTGCCAGCAGTTGGGCCCAGGGGTATAAAGAGACC.

This clone was found many times. With the read ending 3 residues before the CDR3 end, the germline J gene is used to fill in that end. The gene calls are TRBV18 and TRBJ2-1, with 9 bases matching TRBD1. This CDR3 comprises 16 residues. Germline trimming cut 4 bases from V and 7 bases from J; bases unmatched to any gene: 11. CDR1 is KGHSH, CDR2 LQKENI, per germline. The part of the CDR3 DNA that was read is TGTGCCAGCTCACTCAAGACGGGACAGGGAAGGAATGAG. Amino acids: CASSLKTGQGRNE. The full CDR3 protein reads CASSLKTGQGRNEQFF.

This clone is medium-sized in the sample. The CDR3 end lies 3 residues beyond the end of the read and is filled in from the germline J gene. This chain connects TRBV3-1 (or the pseudogene TRBV3-2) to TRBJ2-5; 8 bases fit TRBD1. The CDR3 runs 15 residues. J lost 4 bases, V lost 1 base, and 5 bases had no gene match. Germline CDR1 is LGHDT and CDR2 is YNNKEL (reference sequence). The CDR3 protein is CASSQGSRGRETQYF. Partial CDR3 DNA: TGTGCCAGCAGCCAAGGGTCCAGGGGGCGAGAGACC.

This clone has a handful of counts. The read ends 3 residues early relative to the CDR3; the germline J gene fills the gap. The genes are TRBV19 and TRBJ2-3, with TRBD1 matching 12 bases. Germline V lookup: CDR1 LNHDA, CDR2 SQIVND (reference sequence). This CDR3 spans 19 amino acids. The J segment lost 0 bases and the V segment lost 3 bases, leaving 10 bases of the junction unmatched. The CDR3 bases that were read are TGTGCCAGTAGTATTGGGACAGGGGGCCTCGTTACTAGCACAGATACG. Encoded protein: CASSIGTGGLVTSTDT. The CDR3 as a whole reads CASSIGTGGLVTSTDTQYF.

Ten or more counts support this clone. CDR3 amino acids: CASSVTSGITYNEQFF. Incomplete CDR3 DNA: TGTGCCAGCAGCGTTACTAGCGGGATAACCTACAATGAG. This chain links TRBV9 with TRBJ2-1; TRBD2 agrees at 10 bases. The CDR3 goes on 3 residues after the read ends, and that part is filled in from the germline J gene. Germline lookup yields CDR1 SGDLS and CDR2 YYNGEE. The CDR3 runs 16 residues. J was trimmed by 2 bases and V by 2 bases; bases with no gene match: 4.

Concerning this clone: The read finishes 3 residues shy of the CDR3 end, and the germline J gene is used to complete it. The chain employs TRBV11-1 and TRBJ2-3; D gene unclear. This CDR3 region has 14 residues. Germline V lookup: CDR1 SGHAT, CDR2 FQDESV (reference sequence). V was pared by 1 base and J by 4 bases, with 9 bases between. CDR3 sequence reads: CASSLEGLPDTQYF. CDR3 bases read: TGTGCCAGCAGCTTAGAGGGCCTACCAGATACG.

This clone came up many times. Sequencing ends 3 residues short of the CDR3 end; the germline J gene provides the rest. This sequence joins TRBV23-1 and TRBJ1-5, with 7 bases matching TRBD1. TRBV23-1 carries the ORF label, with uncertain function. The V gene end was trimmed by 6 bases and the J gene end by 0 bases; junction bases not matched to a gene: 8. This CDR3 contains 16 residues. The sequenced CDR3 bases are TGCGCCAGCAGCCCCCCGGGACAGTATAGCAATCAGCCC. As protein: CASSPPGQYSNQP. The full CDR3 reads CASSPPGQYSNQPQHF.

There are many counts of this clone. The read halts 3 residues ahead of the CDR3 end, with the missing end drawn from the germline J gene. The genes are TRBV20-1 and TRBJ1-5; 7 positions agree with TRBD1. The trim removed 2 bases at V and 3 bases at J, leaving 4 bases unmatched. The CDR3 has 14 residues. Germline CDR1 DFQATT, CDR2 SNEGSKA (reference sequence). The DNA read from the CDR3 is TGCAGTGCTAGACTCGACAGGGCCAATCAGCCC. Its translation is CSARLDRANQP. The full CDR3 sequence reads CSARLDRANQPQHF.

This clone came up many times. The sequence runs out 3 residues before the end of the CDR3; the remainder is reconstructed from the germline J gene. The chain has TRBV20-1 and TRBJ1-4, with 8 bases identical to TRBD1. Germline V gene lookup returns CDR1 DFQATT and CDR2 SNEGSKA (reference sequence). This CDR3 is 13 amino acids long. Trimming at V came to 4 bases and at J to 4 bases, leaving 2 bases not matched to a gene. The sequenced part of the CDR3 DNA is TGCAGTGCTACGGACAGGGATAATGAAAAA. Amino acid sequence: CSATDRDNEK. The whole CDR3 protein is CSATDRDNEKLFF.

In regard to this clone: The read halts 3 residues ahead of the CDR3 end, with the missing end drawn from the germline J gene. The chain is built from TRBV19 and TRBJ2-5, with TRBD2 matching over 8 bases. The germline V gene encodes CDR1 LNHDA and CDR2 SQIVND (reference sequence). The J segment lost 2 bases and the V segment lost 2 bases, leaving 10 bases of the junction unmatched. This CDR3 has 17 amino acids. The CDR3 bases that were read are TGTGCCAGTAGTATAAGGTGGAGTAGCGGGGCTCAAGAGACC. As protein: CASSIRWSSGAQET. The whole CDR3 protein is CASSIRWSSGAQETQYF.

This clone has only a few counts. Coverage ceases 3 residues before the CDR3 finishes, and the germline J gene fills in the end. The chain is built from TRBV10-1 and TRBJ2-7; 7 nucleotides line up with TRBD1. The CDR3 extends over 14 amino acids. J gave up 2 bases and V 3 bases, and 4 bases lay outside the gene matches. Germline V gene lookup returns CDR1 WNHNN and CDR2 SYGVQD (reference sequence). The sequenced CDR3 bases are TGCGCCAGCAGTGACCATGGACAGGCCTACGAG. It codes for CASSDHGQAYE. The whole CDR3 is CASSDHGQAYEQYF.

This clone was counted a few times. The read finishes 3 residues shy of the CDR3 end, and the germline J gene is used to complete it. The chain uses TRBV5-1 and TRBJ1-1; a weak D match, TRBD1 (5 bases). The CDR3 totals 14 residues. The ends were cut back, 4 bases at V and 2 bases at J, with 12 bases in the middle. Germline assignment: CDR1 SGHRS and CDR2 YFSETQ. The CDR3 bases that were read are TGCGCCAGCAGCATGACAGTTATTAACACTGAA. Translating gives CASSMTVINTE. The whole CDR3 is CASSMTVINTEAFF.

With respect to this clone: The DNA ends 3 residues before the CDR3 does, and the rest of the CDR3 is filled in from the germline J gene. This sequence joins TRBV13 and TRBJ2-2, with no clear D. CDR3 size: 13 residues. V gave up 5 bases and J gave up 7 bases, with 11 bases separating them. Germline V gene sequence: CDR1 PRHDT, CDR2 FYEKMQ (reference sequence). The CDR3 is CASSPRRSGELFF. CDR3 bases read: TGTGCCAGCAGCCCCCGTCGTAGCGGGGAG.

With respect to this clone: The read ends 3 residues early relative to the CDR3; the germline J gene fills the gap. The chain carries TRBV19 and TRBJ2-7; 7 bases agree with TRBD2. This CDR3 is 14 amino acids long. With V trimmed by 3 bases and J by 3 bases, 5 bases remained unmatched. Germline V gives CDR1 LNHDA, CDR2 SQIVND (reference sequence). The DNA read from the CDR3 is TGTGCCAGTAGTATTAAGTGGGACTACTACGAG. Encoded protein: CASSIKWDYYE. The full CDR3 reads CASSIKWDYYEQYF.

This clone was counted ten times or more. The read terminates 3 residues before the CDR3 end, so the remaining end is supplied by the germline J gene. The genes are TRBV5-1 and TRBJ2-7; D possibly corresponds to TRBD2 (6 bases). V was trimmed by 0 bases and J by 1 base, leaving 14 bases between them. This CDR3 region has 16 residues. Looked up from germline, CDR1 is SGHRS and CDR2 is YFSETQ. The CDR3 loop is CASSLGPVGGSYEQYF. The CDR3 DNA, read in part, is TGCGCCAGCAGCTTGGGCCCCGTCGGAGGGTCCTACGAG.

Details on this clone: The read terminates 3 residues before the CDR3 end, so the remaining end is supplied by the germline J gene. This chain uses TRBV23-1 with TRBJ1-5; 8 positions match TRBD1. TRBV23-1 is given ORF status, its function remaining uncertain. CDR3 length: 20 residues. Unmatched junction bases numbered 18, after V lost 3 bases and J lost 2 bases. The CDR3 loop reads CASSQPKRGTGPLGNQPQHF. CDR3 DNA (partial): TGCGCCAGCAGTCAGCCGAAGCGCGGGACAGGTCCGTTGGGCAATCAGCCC.

A word on this clone: The read comes to an end 3 residues before the CDR3 does, leaving the germline J gene to fill in the end. This sequence joins TRBV20-1 and TRBJ2-1; 11 nucleotides align to TRBD2. This CDR3 comprises 18 residues. Per germline, CDR1 DFQATT and CDR2 SNEGSKA (reference sequence). After removal of 0 bases from V and 1 base from J, the junction contained 8 bases not matched to a gene. CDR3 loop: CSARDRPLAGGSYNEQFF. The sequenced CDR3 bases are TGCAGTGCTAGAGATCGGCCCCTAGCGGGAGGATCCTACAATGAG.

In regard to this clone: Sequencing ends 3 residues short of the CDR3 end; the germline J gene provides the rest. V usage is TRBV6-2 or TRBV6-3 and J usage is TRBJ2-7, with 12 nucleotides matching TRBD1. From germline, CDR1 is MNHEY and CDR2 SVGEGT. CDR3 length equals 14 residues. The trim removed 10 bases at V and 6 bases at J, leaving 10 bases unmatched. The CDR3 loop is CATKPGQGAFEQYF. Partial CDR3 DNA: TGTGCCACCAAACCGGGACAGGGGGCTTTCGAG.

In the case of this clone: The CDR3 is cut off 3 residues early in the read; its end comes from the germline J gene. The chain recombines TRBV7-7 with TRBJ2-1, with TRBD2 identical over 7 bases. The germline gives CDR1 SSHAT, CDR2 FNYEAQ (reference sequence). V was pared by 3 bases and J by 9 bases, with 11 bases of the junction left unmatched. The CDR3 runs to 15 residues. The CDR3: CASSFYAGAPSEQFF. The sequenced CDR3 bases are TGTGCCAGCAGCTTCTACGCGGGAGCTCCCAGTGAG.

Regarding this clone: Read sequence stops 3 residues before the CDR3 end, and the germline J gene provides the missing end. The V call is TRBV19, the J call TRBJ2-5, with 10 bases that match TRBD2. Germline V gene data show CDR1 as LNHDA and CDR2 as SQIVND (reference sequence). The CDR3 is made up of 17 amino acids. J was trimmed by 2 bases and V by 4 bases; bases with no gene match: 10. The CDR3 DNA, read in part, is TGTGCCAGTAGTAGTCTAGCGGGAGATGATGGGCAAGAGACC. This sequence encodes CASSSLAGDDGQET. From start to end, the CDR3 is CASSSLAGDDGQETQYF.

On this clone itself: The read comes to an end 3 residues before the CDR3 does, leaving the germline J gene to fill in the end. This chain joins TRBV7-3 and TRBJ2-1; TRBD2 agrees at 7 bases. The V gene's germline CDR1 is SGHTA and CDR2 FQGTGA. CDR3 length equals 13 residues. The V segment lost 4 bases and the J segment 7 bases; nucleotides outside the gene matches: 4. The CDR3 is CASSWDSGNEQFF. The DNA read from the CDR3 is TGTGCCAGCAGCTGGGATAGCGGGAATGAG.

With regard to this clone: The read ends 3 residues before the CDR3 terminus; that terminus is restored from the germline J gene. V usage is TRBV7-6 and J usage is TRBJ2-2, with a possible D match to TRBD1 (5 bases). Trimming took off 3 bases at V and 7 bases at J, with 6 bases between the two ends. The length of the CDR3 is 12 residues. The germline V gene encodes CDR1 SGHVS and CDR2 FNYEAQ. CDR3 DNA (partial): TGTGCCAGCAGCTTGACAGTCGGGGAG. This codes for CASSLTVGE. The CDR3 reads in full as CASSLTVGELFF.

This clone was found many times. The read ends 3 residues before the CDR3 terminus; that terminus is restored from the germline J gene. The V gene is TRBV29-1, the J gene TRBJ2-4; D not certain. The CDR3 contains 11 residues. Germline loops: CDR1 SQVTM, CDR2 ANQGSEA. The V gene lost 2 bases and the J gene lost 6 bases, with 5 bases spanning the gap. The CDR3 reads CSVEKGNIQYF. The covered CDR3 bases are TGCAGCGTTGAAAAGGGAAACATT.

There are many counts of this clone. The read ends 3 residues early relative to the CDR3; the germline J gene fills the gap. The chain uses TRBV5-5 and TRBJ2-7; no clear D. Germline values: CDR1 SGHKS, CDR2 YYEKEE (reference sequence). V lost 1 base and J 0 bases, leaving 11 bases between the germline ends. The CDR3 extends over 15 amino acids. The CDR3 sequence: CASSLFSLHSYEQYF. The part of the CDR3 DNA that was read is TGTGCCAGCAGCTTGTTTTCACTCCACTCCTACGAG.

This clone came up many times. The read ends 3 residues shy of where the CDR3 ends; the end is completed using the germline J gene. V usage is TRBV18 and J usage is TRBJ2-7; 11 nucleotides match TRBD1. This CDR3 is 16 amino acids long. The junction had 7 bases not matched to a gene; V was cut back by 3 bases and J by 3 bases. In germline, CDR1 is KGHSH, CDR2 LQKENI. CDR3 sequence: CASSPQFGTGGYEQYF. Incomplete CDR3 DNA: TGTGCCAGCTCACCCCAGTTTGGGACAGGGGGCTACGAG.